This is a list of T cell receptor beta chains from one sample in a study of blood T cell repertoires in COVID-19. Sequenced by immunoSEQ multiplex PCR; TCRdb stores in-frame clones only, minus some. The table lists about 440,000 clones, approximately 89% of them singletons, with over 10% in the top ten. The sample taken for sequencing was peripheral blood. The receptors stem from a woman between 45 and 65 years old with COVID-19, enrolled during active disease. The CDR3 runs from the conserved cysteine through the conserved F or W. The D gene is left open where the match is weak. Rows may omit the clone size; those that give it use once, few, many or a size class.

d_call | j_call | clone_size | v_call | cdr3_aa | cdr3_nt
TRBD1 | TRBJ2-3 | NA | TRBV5-1 | CASSLEGQGAIDTQYF | TGCGCCAGCAGCTTGGAGGGACAGGGGGCCATAGATACGCAGTATTTT
TRBD1 | TRBJ2-7 | NA | TRBV28 | CASSLWGGQGNLYEQYF | TGTGCCAGCAGTTTATGGGGGGGACAGGGGAATCTATACGAGCAGTACTTC
TRBD2 | TRBJ2-3 | few | TRBV9 | CASSVRPAGGTNTQYF | TGTGCCAGCAGCGTCCGACCTGCGGGAGGGACAAATACGCAGTATTTT
NA | TRBJ1-4 | once | TRBV30 | CAWSRRGIEKLFF | TGTGCCTGGAGTCGGAGGGGTATTGAAAAACTGTTTTTT
NA | TRBJ2-2 | NA | TRBV2 | CASTKVVTGELFF | TGTGCCAGCACCAAAGTAGTCACCGGGGAGCTGTTTTTT
TRBD2 | TRBJ2-7 | NA | TRBV3-1/TRBV3-2 | CASSRLPLSGGSSYEQYF | TGTGCCAGCAGCCGCCTGCCCCTTAGCGGGGGAAGCTCCTACGAGCAGTACTTC
NA | TRBJ1-1 | NA | TRBV30 | CAWSGIGSGPEAFF | TGTGCCTGGAGTGGGATAGGAAGTGGGCCTGAAGCTTTCTTT
TRBD2 | TRBJ2-1 | NA | TRBV5-1 | CASSFSGGDYNEQFF | TGCGCCAGCAGTTTCAGCGGGGGGGACTACAATGAGCAGTTCTTC
TRBD1 | TRBJ1-2 | once | TRBV5-1 | CASSDGQGHNYGYTF | TGCGCCAGCAGCGACGGACAGGGGCATAACTATGGCTACACCTTC
NA | TRBJ1-2 | once | TRBV6-6 | CAISTAAVEHGYTF | TGTGCTATCAGCACGGCAGCGGTTGAGCATGGCTACACCTTC
TRBD1 | TRBJ1-2 | NA | TRBV19 | CASSIASTGGGYGYTF | TGTGCCAGTAGTATCGCCTCGACAGGGGGGGGGTATGGCTACACCTTC
NA | TRBJ2-7 | NA | TRBV19 | CASSIKGWDNYEQYF | TGTGCCAGTAGTATAAAGGGTTGGGACAACTACGAGCAGTACTTC
NA | TRBJ1-1 | NA | TRBV29-1 | CSVEFRGLGAFF | TGCAGCGTTGAATTTAGGGGGTTAGGAGCTTTCTTT
NA | TRBJ2-1 | once | TRBV28 | CASSLTRPQFF | TGTGCCAGCAGTCTTACTCGCCCGCAGTTCTTC
NA | TRBJ2-2 | NA | TRBV7-9 | CASSLRGGELFF | TGTGCCAGCAGCTTACGCGGCGGGGAGCTGTTTTTT
NA | TRBJ2-1 | NA | TRBV11-1 | CASSASVTSYNEQFF | TGTGCCAGCAGCGCCTCAGTCACCAGTTACAATGAGCAGTTCTTC
TRBD1 | TRBJ2-6 | NA | TRBV3-1/TRBV3-2 | CASSRLTGTAGANVLTF | TGTGCCAGCAGCCGGCTCACGGGGACAGCTGGGGCCAACGTCCTGACTTTC
NA | TRBJ1-5 | NA | TRBV6-6 | CASSYQGADNQPQHF | TGTGCCAGCAGTTACCAAGGGGCTGACAATCAGCCCCAGCATTTT
NA | TRBJ1-2 | NA | TRBV14 | CASSQGRGYGYTF | TGTGCCAGCAGCCAAGGCAGGGGCTATGGCTACACCTTC
TRBD1 | TRBJ1-1 | NA | TRBV7-2 | CASSLETGATEAFF | TGTGCCAGCAGCTTAGAGACAGGGGCCACTGAAGCTTTCTTT
TRBD1 | TRBJ2-7 | NA | TRBV5-4 | CASSYDRGFYEQYF | TGTGCCAGCAGCTACGACAGGGGTTTTTACGAGCAGTACTTC
TRBD1 | TRBJ1-6 | NA | TRBV27 | CASRTGNLPLHF | TGTGCTTCCAGGACAGGGAACTTACCCCTCCACTTT
NA | TRBJ2-5 | NA | TRBV10-1 | CASSETVAQETQYF | TGCGCCAGCAGTGAAACCGTAGCCCAAGAGACCCAGTACTTC
NA | TRBJ1-1 | NA | TRBV6-5 | CASEAQGEINTEAFF | TGTGCCAGCGAGGCCCAAGGGGAAATCAACACTGAAGCTTTCTTT
NA | TRBJ1-1 | NA | TRBV20-1 | CSASYWNTEAFF | TGCAGTGCTAGTTACTGGAACACTGAAGCTTTCTTT
TRBD2 | TRBJ2-1 | NA | TRBV5-4 | CASSWGREAEQFF | TGTGCCAGCAGCTGGGGACGGGAGGCTGAGCAGTTCTTC
TRBD1 | TRBJ2-7 | few | TRBV5-1 | CASSWTGGLSSYEQYF | TGCGCCAGCAGCTGGACAGGGGGCCTGAGCTCCTACGAGCAGTACTTC
TRBD1 | TRBJ1-5 | once | TRBV6-5 | CASRPTTGGNQPQHF | TGTGCCAGCAGGCCGACGACAGGGGGTAATCAGCCCCAGCATTTT
TRBD1 | TRBJ2-2 | NA | TRBV7-9 | CASSFTGGRTGELFF | TGTGCCAGCAGCTTCACAGGGGGACGGACCGGGGAGCTGTTTTTT
NA | TRBJ1-2 | NA | TRBV14 | CASSQLQGNTYGYTF | TGTGCCAGCAGCCAACTGCAGGGTAATACCTATGGCTACACCTTC